This record covers a single T cell receptor (beta chain). HIV-negative, healthy adults without recent acute infections or vaccinations were the donors. This sample is drawn from a study of shared clonotypes between healthy human individuals. The germline gives CDR1 SQVTM, CDR2 ANQGSEA. V dropped 4 bases and J dropped 7; count of bases not matched to a gene: 10. This CDR3 has 14 amino acids. Clones were read by immunoSEQ multiplex PCR, and TCRdb kept only the in-frame ones, dropping some. Among about half a million clones listed, 60% to 80% were seen once. The V and J genes are TRBV29-1 and TRBJ2-1; 7 bases match TRBD2. The sample was PBMCs. The sequence was obtained from a woman in her thirties or forties in good health. Some clones in this sample may be carry-over from other donors' samples. The CDR3 sequence is CSVVRGAGANEQFF. The CDR3 DNA reads as TGCAGCGTTGTTAGGGGCGCGGGAGCGAATGAGCAGTTCTTC.